Given below is one T cell receptor (beta chain) in context. What it recognizes is unknown. The CD4+ fraction was divided into a CD45RA+ naive subset and a CD45RA-negative memory subset. Replicate PCRs from sorted subsets contained roughly 200 ng DNA, which is 31,000 or so T cell genomes. Original data processing: In the immunoSEQ data, sequences were junction-only and lacked quality scores, so filtering differed. The repertoire was sequenced with immunoSEQ multiplex PCR; TCRdb's copy has only in-frame clones and lacks some. The V and J calls and clone size were taken over from that table, and D and trimming were inferred from the DNA. Of more than 550,000 clones detected, 55% to 80% appear once; the ten largest clones hold under 2%. The data derive from a study of shared clonotypes between healthy human individuals. General observations from the study: The sole specimen, blood, was sampled, and tissue repertoires likely differ.

This CDR3 region has 14 residues. V shed 6 bases and J 6 bases; nucleotides not matched to a gene: 7. The V gene's germline CDR1 is MDHEN and CDR2 SYDVKM. This clonotype was sampled from a woman aged 30 to 39 in good health. The sequenced material came from memory CD4+ T cells sorted from blood. Subset denoted: CD45RA-negative fraction. This chain connects TRBV28 to TRBJ1-3; TRBD1 agrees at 8 bases. This CDR3 is CASSYSTGENTIYF. CDR3 nucleotide sequence: TGTGCCAGCAGCTATTCGACAGGGGAAAACACCATATATTTT.